The clone carrying this TCR beta chain was counted many times. Its cognate antigen is unknown. One entry per CDR3 protein results from TCRdb running MiXCR on the RT-PCR reads. This sample has roughly 700,000 distinct CDR3 sequences, with approximately 14% found just once. V was pared by 3 bases and J by 0 bases, with 9 bases between. CDR1 and CDR2 from the germline V gene are SQVTM and ANQGSEA. There are 14 residues in the CDR3. The data were obtained in a study of response to subunit inactivated influenza vaccine. Study results and limitations: Authors suggested that a seasonal influenza vaccination recruits few new T cells each time.

Sequencing was performed on PBMCs from blood, taken 14 to 15 days before vaccination. V is TRBV29-1 and J is TRBJ2-4; D is undetermined. This TCR derives from a man between 45 and 60 years old who received an inactivated influenza vaccine. Here the CDR3 DNA reads TGCAGCGTTGAGTCTAGATTAGCCAAAAACATTCAGTACTTC. The encoded protein is CSVESRLAKNIQYF.